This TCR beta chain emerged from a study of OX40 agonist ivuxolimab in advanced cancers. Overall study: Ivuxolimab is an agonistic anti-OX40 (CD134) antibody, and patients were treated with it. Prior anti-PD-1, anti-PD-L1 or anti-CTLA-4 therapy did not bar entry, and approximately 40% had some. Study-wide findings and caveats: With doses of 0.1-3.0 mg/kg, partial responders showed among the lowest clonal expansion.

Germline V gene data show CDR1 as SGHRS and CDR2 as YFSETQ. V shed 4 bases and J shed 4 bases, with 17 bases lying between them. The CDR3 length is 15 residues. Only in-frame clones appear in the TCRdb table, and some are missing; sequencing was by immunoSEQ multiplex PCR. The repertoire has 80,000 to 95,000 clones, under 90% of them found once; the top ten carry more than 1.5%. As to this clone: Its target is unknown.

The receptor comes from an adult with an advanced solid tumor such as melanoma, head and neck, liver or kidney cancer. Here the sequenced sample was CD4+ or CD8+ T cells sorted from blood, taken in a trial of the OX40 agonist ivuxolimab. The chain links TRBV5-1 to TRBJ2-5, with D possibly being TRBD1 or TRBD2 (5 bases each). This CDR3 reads CASSPGSGTGETQYF. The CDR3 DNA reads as TGCGCCAGCAGCCCAGGGAGCGGAACTGGAGAGACCCAGTACTTC.